This TCR beta chain was sequenced for a study of blood T cell repertoires in COVID-19. In the study's own analysis: Researchers report that nucleated cell counts were estimated from reference gene primer amplification. Assay used: immunoSEQ multiplex PCR; TCRdb lists only in-frame clones, some missing. V and J calls and clone size are copied from that table; D and trimming were computed from the DNA. Among around 200,000 clones listed, about four fifths were seen once. Trimming cost V 5 bases and J 2 bases; bases outside gene matches: 3. CDR1 is MNHEY, CDR2 SVGEGT, per germline. The CDR3 covers 14 residues.

This chain links TRBV6-2 or TRBV6-3 with TRBJ2-7; 10 bases align to TRBD2. The clonotype originates from a woman in her thirties or forties with COVID-19, enrolled during active disease. Sequencing used peripheral blood. CDR3 in amino acids: CASSIAGGTYEQYF. The CDR3 DNA sequence: TGTGCCAGCAGTATAGCGGGGGGAACCTACGAGCAGTACTTC.